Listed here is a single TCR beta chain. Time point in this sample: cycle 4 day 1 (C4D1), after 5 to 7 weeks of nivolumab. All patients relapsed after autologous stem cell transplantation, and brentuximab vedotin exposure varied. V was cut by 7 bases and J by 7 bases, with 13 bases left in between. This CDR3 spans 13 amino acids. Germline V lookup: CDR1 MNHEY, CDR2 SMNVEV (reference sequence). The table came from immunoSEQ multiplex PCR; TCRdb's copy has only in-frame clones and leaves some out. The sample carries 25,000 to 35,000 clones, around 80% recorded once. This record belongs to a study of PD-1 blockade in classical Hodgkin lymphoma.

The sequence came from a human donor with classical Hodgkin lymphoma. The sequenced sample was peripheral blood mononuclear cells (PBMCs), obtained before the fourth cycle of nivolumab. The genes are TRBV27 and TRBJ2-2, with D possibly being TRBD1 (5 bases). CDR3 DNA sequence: TGTGCCAGCATCGCAGGGTGGAACGGGGAGCTGTTTTTT. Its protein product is CASIAGWNGELFF.